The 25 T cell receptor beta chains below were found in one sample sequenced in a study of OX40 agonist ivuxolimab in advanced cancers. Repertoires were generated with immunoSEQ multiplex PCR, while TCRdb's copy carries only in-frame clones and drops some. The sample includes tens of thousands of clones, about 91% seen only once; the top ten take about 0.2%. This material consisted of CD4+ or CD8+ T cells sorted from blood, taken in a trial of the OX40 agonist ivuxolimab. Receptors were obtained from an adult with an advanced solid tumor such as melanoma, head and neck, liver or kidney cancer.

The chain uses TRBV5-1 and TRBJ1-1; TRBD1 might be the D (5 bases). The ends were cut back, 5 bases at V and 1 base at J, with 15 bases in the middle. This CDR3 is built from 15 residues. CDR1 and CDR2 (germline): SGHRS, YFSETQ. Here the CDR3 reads CASRARDGENTEAFF. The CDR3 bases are TGCGCCAGCAGGGCAAGGGACGGAGAGAACACTGAAGCTTTCTTT.

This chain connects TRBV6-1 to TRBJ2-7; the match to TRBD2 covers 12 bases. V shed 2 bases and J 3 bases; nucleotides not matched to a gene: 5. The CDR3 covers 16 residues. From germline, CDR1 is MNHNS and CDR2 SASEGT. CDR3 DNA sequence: TGTGCCAGCAGTGAACAGGGACTAGCGGGCCTCTACGAGCAGTACTTC. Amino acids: CASSEQGLAGLYEQYF.

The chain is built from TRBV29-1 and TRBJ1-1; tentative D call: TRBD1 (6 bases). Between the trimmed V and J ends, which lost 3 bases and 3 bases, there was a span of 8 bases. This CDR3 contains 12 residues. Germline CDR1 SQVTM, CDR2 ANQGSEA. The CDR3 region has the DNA TGCAGCGTTGACAGGGGCGACACTGAAGCTTTCTTT. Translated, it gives CSVDRGDTEAFF.

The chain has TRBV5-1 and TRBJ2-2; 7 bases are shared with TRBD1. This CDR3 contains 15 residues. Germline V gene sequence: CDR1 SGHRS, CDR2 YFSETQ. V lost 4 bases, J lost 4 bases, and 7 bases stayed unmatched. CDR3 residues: CASSPRDRLTGELFF. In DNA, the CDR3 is TGCGCCAGCAGCCCCCGGGACAGACTCACCGGGGAGCTGTTTTTT.

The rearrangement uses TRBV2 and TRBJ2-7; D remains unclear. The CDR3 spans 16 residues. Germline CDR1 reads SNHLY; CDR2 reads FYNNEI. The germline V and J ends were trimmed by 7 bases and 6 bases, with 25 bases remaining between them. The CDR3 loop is CASTLPSPMRIGEQYV. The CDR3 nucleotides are TGTGCCAGCACCCTACCCTCCCCCATGAGGATCGGCGAGCAGTACGTC.

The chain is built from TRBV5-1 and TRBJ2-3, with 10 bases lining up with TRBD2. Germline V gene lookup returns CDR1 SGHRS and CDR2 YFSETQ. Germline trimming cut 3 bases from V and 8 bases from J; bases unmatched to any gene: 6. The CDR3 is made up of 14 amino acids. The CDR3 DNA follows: TGCGCCAGCAGCTCTAGCGGGAGATTAGGTACGCAGTATTTT. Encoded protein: CASSSSGRLGTQYF.

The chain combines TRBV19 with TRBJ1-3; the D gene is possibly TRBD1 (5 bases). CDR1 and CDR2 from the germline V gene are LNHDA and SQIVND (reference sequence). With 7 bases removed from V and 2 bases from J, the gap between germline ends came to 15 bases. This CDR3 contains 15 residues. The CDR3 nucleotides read TGTGCCAGTAACGCAGGGATCCTACCTGGAAACACCATATATTTT. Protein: CASNAGILPGNTIYF.

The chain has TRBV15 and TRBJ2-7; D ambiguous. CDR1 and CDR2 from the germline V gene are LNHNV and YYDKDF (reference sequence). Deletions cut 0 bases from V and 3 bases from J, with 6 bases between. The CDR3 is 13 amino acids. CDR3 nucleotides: TGTGCCACCAGCAGAGATTTTGGCTACGAGCAGTACTTC. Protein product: CATSRDFGYEQYF.

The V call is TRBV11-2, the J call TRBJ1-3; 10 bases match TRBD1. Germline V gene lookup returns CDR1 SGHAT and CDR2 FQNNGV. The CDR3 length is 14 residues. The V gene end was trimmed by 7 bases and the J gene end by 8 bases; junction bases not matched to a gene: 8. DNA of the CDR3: TGTGCCAGCATCTGGGGGGACAGGGGCGACACCATATATTTT. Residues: CASIWGDRGDTIYF.

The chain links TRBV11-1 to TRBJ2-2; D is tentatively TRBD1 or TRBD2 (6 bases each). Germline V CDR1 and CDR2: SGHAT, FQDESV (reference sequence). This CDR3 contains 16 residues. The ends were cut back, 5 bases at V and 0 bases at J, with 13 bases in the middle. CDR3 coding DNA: TGTGCCAGCAGCCAGAGGGGGAGGACGAACACCGGGGAGCTGTTTTTT. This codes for CASSQRGRTNTGELFF.

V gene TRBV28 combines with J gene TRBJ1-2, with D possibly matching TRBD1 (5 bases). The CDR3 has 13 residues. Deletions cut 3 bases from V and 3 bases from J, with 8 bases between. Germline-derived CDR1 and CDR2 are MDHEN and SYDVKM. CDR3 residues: CASSFTGYYGYTF. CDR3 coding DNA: TGTGCCAGCAGTTTTACAGGATACTATGGCTACACCTTC.

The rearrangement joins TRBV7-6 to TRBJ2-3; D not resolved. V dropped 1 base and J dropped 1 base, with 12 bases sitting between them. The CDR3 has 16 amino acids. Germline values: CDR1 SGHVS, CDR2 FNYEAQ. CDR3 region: CASSLGALPGTDTQYF. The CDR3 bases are TGTGCCAGCAGCTTAGGAGCCCTACCAGGCACAGATACGCAGTATTTT.

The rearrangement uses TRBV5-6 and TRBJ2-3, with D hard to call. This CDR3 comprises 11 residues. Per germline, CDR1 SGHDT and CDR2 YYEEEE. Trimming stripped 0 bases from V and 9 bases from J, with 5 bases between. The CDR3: CASSLVGTQYF. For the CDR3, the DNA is TGTGCCAGCAGCTTGGTAGGCACGCAGTATTTT.

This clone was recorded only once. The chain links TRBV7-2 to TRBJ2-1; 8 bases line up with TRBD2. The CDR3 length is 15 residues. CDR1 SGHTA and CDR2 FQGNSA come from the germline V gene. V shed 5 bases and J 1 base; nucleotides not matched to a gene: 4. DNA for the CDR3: TGTGCCAGCAGCCCGGAGCGGGAGTCCTACAATGAGCAGTTCTTC. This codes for CASSPERESYNEQFF.

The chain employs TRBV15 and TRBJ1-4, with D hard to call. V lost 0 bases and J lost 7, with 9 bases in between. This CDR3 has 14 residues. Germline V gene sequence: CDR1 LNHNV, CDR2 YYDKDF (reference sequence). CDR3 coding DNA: TGTGCCACCAGCAGAGATGTGGTGATTGAAAAACTGTTTTTT. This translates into CATSRDVVIEKLFF.

The CDR3 loop reads CASSLGGTNEQFF. CDR3 in DNA: TGCGCCAGCAGCTTGGGGGGGACCAATGAGCAGTTCTTC. The chain joins TRBV5-1 to TRBJ2-1, with D perhaps assigned TRBD1 or TRBD2 (5 bases each). Germline V lookup: CDR1 SGHRS, CDR2 YFSETQ. V lost 0 bases and J 6 bases, leaving 7 bases between the germline ends. The CDR3 is made up of 13 amino acids. The whole variable domain, filled in from reference TRBV5-1 and TRBJ2-1, reads KAGVTQTPRYLIKTRGQQVTLSCSPISGHRSVSWYQQTPGQGLQFLFEYFSETQRNKGNFPGRFSGRQFSNSRSEMNVSTLELGDSALYLCASSLGGTNEQFFGPGTRLTVL.

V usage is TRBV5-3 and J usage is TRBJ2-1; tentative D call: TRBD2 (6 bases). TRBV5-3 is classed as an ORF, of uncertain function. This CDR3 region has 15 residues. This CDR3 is CGVTGRKSSYNEQFF. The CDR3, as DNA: TGTGGGGTCACCGGGAGAAAGAGCTCCTACAATGAGCAGTTCTTC.

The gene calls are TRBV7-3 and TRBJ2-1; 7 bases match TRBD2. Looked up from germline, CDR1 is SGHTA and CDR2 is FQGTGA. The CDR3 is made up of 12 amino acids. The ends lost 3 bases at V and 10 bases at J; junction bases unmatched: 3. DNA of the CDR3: TGTGCCAGCAGCTTCGGAGCGGGAGAGCAGTTCTTC. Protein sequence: CASSFGAGEQFF.

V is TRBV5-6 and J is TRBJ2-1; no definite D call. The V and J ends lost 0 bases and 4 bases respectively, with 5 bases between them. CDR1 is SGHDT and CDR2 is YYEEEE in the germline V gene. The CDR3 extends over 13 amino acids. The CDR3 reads CASSLAHYNEQFF. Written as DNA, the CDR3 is TGTGCCAGCAGCTTGGCCCATTACAATGAGCAGTTCTTC.

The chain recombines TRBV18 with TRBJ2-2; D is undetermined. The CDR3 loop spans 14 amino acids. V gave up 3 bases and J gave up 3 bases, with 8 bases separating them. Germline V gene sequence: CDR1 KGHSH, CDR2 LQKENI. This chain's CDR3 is CASSPKRDTGELFF. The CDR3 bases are TGTGCCAGCTCACCGAAAAGGGACACCGGGGAGCTGTTTTTT.

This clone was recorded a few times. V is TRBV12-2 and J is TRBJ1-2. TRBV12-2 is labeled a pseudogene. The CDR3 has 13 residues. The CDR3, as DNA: TGTGCAAGTCGCCTTTTCCTTAACTATGGCTACACCTTC. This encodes CASRLFLNYGYTF.

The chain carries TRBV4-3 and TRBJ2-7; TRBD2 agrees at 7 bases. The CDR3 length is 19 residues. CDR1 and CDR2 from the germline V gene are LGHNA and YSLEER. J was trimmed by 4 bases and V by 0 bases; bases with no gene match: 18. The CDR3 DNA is TGCGCCAGCAGCCAAGATCCGGGCCGAAGGTCTAGCGGCCCTTACGAGCAGTACTTC. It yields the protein CASSQDPGRRSSGPYEQYF.

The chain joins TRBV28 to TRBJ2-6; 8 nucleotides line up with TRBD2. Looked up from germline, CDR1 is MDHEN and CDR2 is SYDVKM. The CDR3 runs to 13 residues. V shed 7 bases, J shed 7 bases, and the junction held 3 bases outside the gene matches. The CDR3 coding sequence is TGTGCCAGCATCCGGGGGGGAGCCAACGTCCTGACTTTC. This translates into CASIRGGANVLTF. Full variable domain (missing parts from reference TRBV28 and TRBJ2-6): DVKVTQSSRYLVKRTGEKVFLECVQDMDHENMFWYRQDPGLGLRLIYFSYDVKMKEKGDIPEGYSVSREKKERFSLILESASTNQTSMYLCASIRGGANVLTFGAGSRLTVL.

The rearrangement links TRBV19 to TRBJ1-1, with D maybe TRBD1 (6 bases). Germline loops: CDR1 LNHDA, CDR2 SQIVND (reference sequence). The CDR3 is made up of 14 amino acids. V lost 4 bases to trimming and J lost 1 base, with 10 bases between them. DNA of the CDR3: TGTGCCAGTAGTACCAGACAGGCGAACACTGAAGCTTTCTTT. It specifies CASSTRQANTEAFF. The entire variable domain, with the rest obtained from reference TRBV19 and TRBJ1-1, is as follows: DGGITQSPKYLFRKEGQNVTLSCEQNLNHDAMYWYRQDPGQGLRLIYYSQIVNDFQKGDIAEGYSVSREKKESFPLTVTSAQKNPTAFYLCASSTRQANTEAFFGQGTRLTVV.

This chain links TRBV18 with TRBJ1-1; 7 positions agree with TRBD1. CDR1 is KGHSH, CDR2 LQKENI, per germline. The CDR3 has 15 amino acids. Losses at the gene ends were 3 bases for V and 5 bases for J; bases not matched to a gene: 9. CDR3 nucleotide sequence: TGTGCCAGCTCACCCCAGGGGGGGGGAATAACTGAAGCTTTCTTT. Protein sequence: CASSPQGGGITEAFF.